The 26 T cell receptor beta chains below come from one sample, sequenced in a study of blood T cell repertoires in COVID-19 (dated by TCRdb to between 2020 and 2021). The library relied on the immunoSEQ multiplex PCR assay. What TCRdb holds here is the immuneACCESS table cut down to in-frame rearrangements. Part of the clones is not present; checked against another copy, under half of the missing clones reflect an unresolved V gene, and the others are unexplained. Across this sample there are tens of thousands of clones, with approximately 90% seen only once. Of the sample, more than 6.5% is held by the ten largest clones. Sequenced sample: peripheral blood. These receptors originate from a woman in her forties with active COVID-19.

The genes are TRBV7-9 and TRBJ1-2; 7 bases line up with TRBD1. This CDR3 region has 14 residues. The trim removed 5 bases at V and 2 bases at J, leaving 5 bases unmatched. The germline gives CDR1 SEHNR, CDR2 FQNEAQ (reference sequence). This chain's CDR3 is CASSPWDRNYGYTF. In DNA form, the CDR3 reads TGTGCCAGCAGCCCCTGGGACAGAAACTATGGCTACACCTTC.

The V call is TRBV11-2, the J call TRBJ1-2, with 7 bases fitting TRBD1. The CDR3 extends over 16 amino acids. V shed 4 bases and J 0 bases; nucleotides not matched to a gene: 8. Germline V lookup: CDR1 SGHAT, CDR2 FQNNGV. CDR3 nucleotides: TGTGCCAGCAGCTCGGGGGACAGCTCTTCTAACTATGGCTACACCTTC. This codes for CASSSGDSSSNYGYTF.

V usage is TRBV5-1 and J usage is TRBJ1-2, with D perhaps TRBD1 (6 bases). CDR1 and CDR2 (germline): SGHRS, YFSETQ. V was pared by 4 bases and J by 2 bases, with 18 bases between. The CDR3 runs to 16 residues. Here the CDR3 reads CASSHGVLGQNYGYTF. CDR3 in DNA: TGCGCCAGCAGCCATGGGGTGCTAGGACAGAACTATGGCTACACCTTC.

This clone was recorded only once. The gene calls are TRBV4-1 and TRBJ2-6; D is uncertain. The CDR3 has 19 amino acids. Trimming removed 0 bases from V and 2 bases from J, with 17 bases in between. The germline V gene encodes CDR1 MGHRA and CDR2 YSYEKL. The CDR3 bases are TGCGCCAGCAGCCAAGATGGCCCCCACAGTTACACTGGGGCCAACGTCCTGACTTTC. Encoded protein: CASSQDGPHSYTGANVLTF.

This chain joins TRBV7-8 and TRBJ2-3; 9 bases are a match to TRBD2. There are 18 residues in the CDR3. The junction had 10 bases not matched to a gene; V was cut back by 1 base and J by 2 bases. CDR1 is SGHVS, CDR2 FQNEAQ, per germline. The CDR3 loop reads CASSLGRASGANTDTQYF. DNA of the CDR3: TGTGCCAGCAGCTTAGGCCGGGCTAGCGGGGCCAACACAGATACGCAGTATTTT.

The chain is built from TRBV6-5 and TRBJ2-3, with 9 bases lining up with TRBD1. After removal of 2 bases from V and 4 bases from J, the junction contained 4 bases not matched to a gene. This CDR3 spans 15 amino acids. The germline V gene encodes CDR1 MNHEY and CDR2 SVGAGI. CDR3 amino acids: CASSYRDRDADTQYF. The CDR3, as DNA: TGTGCCAGCAGTTACCGGGACAGGGACGCAGATACGCAGTATTTT.

V is TRBV9 and J is TRBJ2-7; D might be TRBD2 (5 bases). V shed 4 bases and J shed 1 base, with 18 bases lying between them. The CDR3 covers 16 residues. Germline CDR1 is SGDLS and CDR2 is YYNGEE. Here the CDR3 DNA reads TGTGCCAGCAGCCCCCCTGAGGGATCGGGATCCTACGAGCAGTACTTC. This encodes CASSPPEGSGSYEQYF.

The genes are TRBV5-1 and TRBJ2-5; 7 bases are a match to TRBD2. The CDR3 is 18 residues long. J was trimmed by 3 bases and V by 0 bases; bases with no gene match: 14. Germline CDR1 is SGHRS and CDR2 is YFSETQ. The CDR3 protein is CASSLGTAGLQMEETQYF. In nucleotides, the CDR3 is TGCGCCAGCAGCTTGGGTACAGCGGGACTCCAGATGGAAGAGACCCAGTACTTC.

Concerning this clone itself: The identical CDR3 is also encoded by other nucleotide sequences in the sample. The chain links TRBV6-5 to TRBJ1-5; D perhaps matches TRBD1 (6 bases). The CDR3 is 13 amino acids. Trimming removed 6 bases at V and 2 bases at J, with 8 bases between. Per the germline V gene, CDR1 is MNHEY and CDR2 is SVGAGI. The CDR3 DNA is TGTGCCAGCAGACCAGGGGGCAATCAGCCCCAGCATTTT. It is translated as CASRPGGNQPQHF.

The rearrangement links TRBV2 to TRBJ2-5; 8 nucleotides match TRBD2. In germline, CDR1 is SNHLY, CDR2 FYNNEI. This CDR3 has 16 residues. Trimming at V came to 6 bases and at J to 3 bases, leaving 12 bases not matched to a gene. As DNA, the CDR3 is TGTGCCAGCAGCAAGGACGGTAGCGGGGAAGAAGAGACCCAGTACTTC. As protein: CASSKDGSGEEETQYF.

The rearrangement joins TRBV5-4 to TRBJ2-1; D might be TRBD1 (6 bases). The germline V and J ends were trimmed by 4 bases and 4 bases, with 18 bases remaining between them. Germline V gene sequence: CDR1 SGHNT, CDR2 YYREEE (reference sequence). The CDR3 has 16 residues. Here the CDR3 reads CASSGVQGIIYNEQFF. The CDR3 bases are TGTGCCAGCAGCGGAGTCCAGGGGATTATATACAATGAGCAGTTCTTC. The entire variable domain, with the rest obtained from reference TRBV5-4 and TRBJ2-1, is as follows: ETGVTQSPTHLIKTRGQQVTLRCSSQSGHNTVSWYQQALGQGPQFIFQYYREEENGRGNFPPRFSGLQFPNYSSELNVNALELDDSALYLCASSGVQGIIYNEQFFGPGTRLTVL.

This chain connects TRBV5-8 to TRBJ2-7; TRBD1 aligns across 8 bases. CDR3 length: 14 amino acids. CDR1 and CDR2 (germline): SGHTS, YDEGEE. The V gene end was trimmed by 4 bases and the J gene end by 4 bases; junction bases not matched to a gene: 7. CDR3 protein: CASSVRQGPYEQYF. CDR3 DNA: TGTGCCAGCAGCGTTCGACAGGGGCCTTACGAGCAGTACTTC.

The rearrangement joins TRBV6-2 or TRBV6-3 to TRBJ1-1; TRBD1 agrees at 11 bases. CDR1 is MNHEY and CDR2 is SVGEGT in the germline V gene. With 2 bases clipped from V and 5 bases from J, the junction kept 10 bases outside the gene matches. There are 17 residues in the CDR3. The CDR3 loop is CASSYTTGQGAFTEAFF. The DNA of the CDR3 is TGTGCCAGCAGTTACACGACAGGACAGGGGGCTTTTACTGAAGCTTTCTTT.

The V and J genes are TRBV3-1 (or the pseudogene TRBV3-2) and TRBJ1-4; tentative D call: TRBD1 (6 bases). V lost 1 base, J lost 4 bases, and 7 bases lay in between. The CDR3 has 14 amino acids. The germline gives CDR1 LGHDT, CDR2 YNNKEL (reference sequence). The CDR3 sequence: CASSQGTVNEKLFF. CDR3 coding DNA: TGTGCCAGCAGCCAAGGGACAGTTAATGAAAAACTGTTTTTT.

The rearrangement uses TRBV27 and TRBJ2-5; D unclear. Trimming shortened V by 4 bases and J by 4 bases, and 10 bases separated the two germline ends. CDR1 MNHEY and CDR2 SMNVEV come from the germline V gene (reference sequence). The CDR3 length is 13 residues. The CDR3 loop is CASSSVVRETQYF. CDR3 coding DNA: TGTGCCAGCAGTTCCGTCGTTAGAGAGACCCAGTACTTC.

This clone was counted only a few times. The V gene is TRBV4-2, the J gene TRBJ1-3; perhaps TRBD1 as D (5 bases). Germline CDR1 LGHNA, CDR2 YNFKEQ. V shed 3 bases and J shed 2 bases, with 14 bases lying between them. The CDR3 has 16 residues. This CDR3 is CASSHDAGGAGNTIYF. The CDR3 region has the DNA TGTGCCAGCAGCCACGACGCGGGAGGGGCTGGAAACACCATATATTTT.

This clone was seen a single time. This rearrangement joins TRBV9 to TRBJ2-4; D possibly corresponds to TRBD1 (5 bases). Per germline, CDR1 SGDLS and CDR2 YYNGEE. V lost 4 bases, J lost 1 base, and 21 bases lay in between. This CDR3 contains 18 residues. CDR3 DNA: TGTGCCAGCAGCCCCCCCAGGGCCCCCGGGCTGGCCAAAAACATTCAGTACTTC. It yields the protein CASSPPRAPGLAKNIQYF.

The V gene is TRBV6-1, the J gene TRBJ1-4, with a tentative D call TRBD1 (6 bases). Germline V gene data show CDR1 as MNHNS and CDR2 as SASEGT. This CDR3 contains 15 residues. V shed 3 bases and J shed 2 bases, with 10 bases lying between them. CDR3 protein: CASSDRGFTNEKLFF. In DNA, the CDR3 is TGTGCCAGCAGTGACAGGGGATTTACTAATGAAAAACTGTTTTTT.

V and J are TRBV5-6 and TRBJ2-1, with TRBD2 matching 14 bases. V was clipped by 4 bases and J by 0 bases; unmatched bases: 9. The CDR3 is made up of 19 amino acids. The V gene's germline CDR1 is SGHDT and CDR2 YYEEEE. The CDR3 protein is CASSRKGLAGGSSYNEQFF. The CDR3 region has the DNA TGTGCCAGCAGCAGGAAAGGACTAGCGGGGGGTAGCTCCTACAATGAGCAGTTCTTC.

The V gene is TRBV11-3, the J gene TRBJ2-5, with 13 bases fitting TRBD2. The CDR3 is made up of 16 amino acids. Germline V gene sequence: CDR1 SGHNT, CDR2 YENEEA. Trimming cost V 4 bases and J 3 bases; bases outside gene matches: 5. The DNA of the CDR3 is TGTGCCAGCAGCTCTACCGGGACTAGCGGGAAAGAGACCCAGTACTTC. It is translated as CASSSTGTSGKETQYF.

The chain has TRBV5-4 and TRBJ2-2; TRBD2 matches 12 bases. The germline V gene has CDR1 SGHNT and CDR2 YYREEE (reference sequence). J gave up 1 base and V 4 bases, and 11 bases lay outside the gene matches. The CDR3 runs 19 residues. Written as DNA, the CDR3 is TGTGCCAGCAGCCTCCTTTTGACTAGCGGGGGTTTGAACACCGGGGAGCTGTTTTTT. Protein product: CASSLLLTSGGLNTGELFF. The whole variable domain, remainder taken from reference TRBV5-4 and TRBJ2-2, is ETGVTQSPTHLIKTRGQQVTLRCSSQSGHNTVSWYQQALGQGPQFIFQYYREEENGRGNFPPRFSGLQFPNYSSELNVNALELDDSALYLCASSLLLTSGGLNTGELFFGEGSRLTVL.

This clone was seen a handful of times. The chain links TRBV11-3 to TRBJ2-1; TRBD2 is a possible D gene (6 bases). CDR1 SGHNT and CDR2 YENEEA come from the germline V gene. V was cut by 3 bases and J by 5 bases, with 11 bases left in between. The CDR3 has 14 amino acids. The CDR3 reads CASSFDGRNNEQFF. CDR3 nucleotide sequence: TGTGCCAGCAGCTTTGACGGGAGAAACAATGAGCAGTTCTTC.

The rearrangement links TRBV7-6 to TRBJ2-7, with 8 bases matching TRBD2. The CDR3 is made up of 15 amino acids. Losses at the gene ends were 6 bases for V and 1 base for J; bases not matched to a gene: 8. From germline, CDR1 is SGHVS and CDR2 FNYEAQ. The DNA of the CDR3 is TGTGCCAGCAGTTCCATAGCGGGGCTTTCCTACGAGCAGTACTTC. Its protein is CASSSIAGLSYEQYF. The full variable domain, completed using reference TRBV7-6 and TRBJ2-7, is GAGVSQSPRYKVTKRGQDVALRCDPISGHVSLYWYRQALGQGPEFLTYFNYEAQQDKSGLPNDRFSAERPEGSISTLTIQRTEQRDSAMYRCASSSIAGLSYEQYFGPGTRLTVT.

V is TRBV7-2 and J is TRBJ2-6; perhaps TRBD2 as D (5 bases). CDR1 and CDR2 from the germline V gene are SGHTA and FQGNSA. The CDR3 sequence is 16 residues long. V was clipped by 3 bases and J by 2 bases, with 11 bases between them. The CDR3 spells CASSLHGETGANVLTF. The CDR3 DNA follows: TGTGCCAGCAGCTTGCACGGGGAAACTGGGGCCAACGTCCTGACTTTC.

The V call is TRBV27, the J call TRBJ1-5; 7 bases map to TRBD1. CDR3 length: 17 amino acids. Germline CDR1 reads MNHEY; CDR2 reads SMNVEV (reference sequence). The trim removed 5 bases at V and 2 bases at J, leaving 12 bases unmatched. The DNA of the CDR3 is TGTGCCAGCAGTGACATAACAGGGGCATTGGGCAATCAGCCCCAGCATTTT. Translation gives CASSDITGALGNQPQHF.

The chain recombines TRBV2 with TRBJ2-7; perhaps D is TRBD1 or TRBD2 (6 bases each). Between the trimmed V and J ends, which lost 5 bases and 7 bases, there was a span of 15 bases. From germline, CDR1 is SNHLY and CDR2 FYNNEI. The CDR3 has 13 residues. CDR3 bases: TGTGCCAGCAGTAAAGGGGGGCCGGGGGAGCAGTACTTC. It specifies CASSKGGPGEQYF.